This TCR beta chain was captured by sequencing in a study of beta chain features in type 1 diabetes listed by TCRdb under 2018. Regarding the complete study: Mean age, gender distribution, total cell number and subset yield were not different between patients and healthy donors. A total of roughly 100 million sorted cells were examined across all samples, and the number of cells per subset was strongly correlated with RNA yield. Whereas all 28 donors provided naive and central memory subsets, regulatory and stem cell-like memory subsets were isolated from just 8 patients and roughly 8 healthy donors. In the study, TCRB repertoires of sorted circulating CD4+ T cell subsets from recently diagnosed type 1 diabetes patients were compared with those of matched healthy donors.

Including cysteine and phenylalanine, the CDR3 has 18 amino acids. Of all the DNA, just the CDR3 is kept, 54 bases in frame from base 1. Looking up the germline V gene (reference sequence) yields CDR1 SGHNT and CDR2 YYREEE. At the junction V is shortened by 0 bases and J by 0 bases; bases outside the gene matches: 6. Results the study describes overall, beyond this receptor: HLA sub-analyses involved small numbers of individuals, so any influence of HLA type on TCRB rearrangement remained unresolved. Naive, central memory and regulatory TCRB repertoires appeared more similar among patients than among healthy donors. Fewer insertions and more nucleotide deletions at VDJ recombination sites were observed in patients with type 1 diabetes, implying thymic rearrangement abnormalities. In all four CD4+ subsets, TCRB CDR3 length was moderately but significantly shorter in type 1 diabetes patients. PCR may preferentially amplify shorter templates, but because patient and control samples were amplified and corrected together, any resulting skew would affect both groups equally. Sequencing cDNA rather than genomic DNA could over-represent highly expressing activated cells, although activation and CD3 levels did not differ between groups.

This clone was found a few times. This receptor's antigen is unknown. The sample holds no much larger clone one base away, and base qualities are not on file. From each donor, a single peripheral blood sample of 100 to 150 mL on average was drawn into heparinised tubes. Using a panel that included CD45RO, CCR7, CD25, CD127, CD95 and CD27, naive, central memory, regulatory and stem cell-like memory CD4+ T cells were sorted on a BD FACSAria II. A purity above 98% was achieved for all sorted populations. PBMCs were isolated right away by Lymphoprep density gradient centrifugation and were stained directly, without culture. So that batch effects would be minimized, each experiment stained and sorted samples in pairs, pairing one healthy donor with one patient. The entire amount of isolated RNA was reverse transcribed using the High Capacity cDNA Reverse Transcription Kit, so the sequenced TCRB transcripts were expressed ones. Naive, central memory and regulatory T cell samples underwent deep immunoSEQ sequencing, averaging around 4 million total reads per sample. After sorted cells were lysed in RLT buffer, RNA was extracted with DNase-treated RNeasy Micro or Mini kits, with the choice depending on cell number. To prevent cross-contamination, each cell subset was processed individually, whereas patient and healthy donor samples were processed jointly. Using the immunoSEQ multiplex PCR, TCRB sequences were amplified from cDNA into 87-bp fragments spanning the CDR3 region. Sequencing of the amplicons was done on the Illumina HiSeq platform. On the authors' methods: Synthetic template baselines were used to correct PCR bias computationally, reads within Hamming distance 2 were collapsed, and singletons that could not be merged were discarded. Reads were aligned against IMGT so that V, D and J genes, CDR3 length and insertions or deletions at six rearrangement sites could be assigned. Within each subset, clonotype counts were normalized to the number of sorted cells before true diversity and Gini coefficients were calculated with the tcR R package. The overlap coefficient, calculated on TCRB nucleotide sequences, was used to measure repertoire sharing. Out-of-frame TCRB sequences from naive cells were analyzed to stand in for the pre-selection repertoire. The table comes from immuneACCESS by way of TCRdb, which keeps in-frame sequences with V and J called. Part of the clones is missing from these tables; in studies checked, under half for an unresolved V gene and the rest for unknown reasons. That table is the source of V, J and clone size, and D and trimming were worked out from the DNA. This sample is represented by about 360,000 clones; around 12% of them were singletons. More than 0.015% of the sample is in the top ten clones.

The receptor's source is a man younger than 30 in good health. The sample was naive CD4+ T cells from blood. This sample's cell subset or site label indicates: true naive CD4+ T cells. The chain was built from TRBV5-4 and TRBJ2-2, and 9 bases in between align with TRBD2. The nucleotide sequence reads as follows: TGTGCCAGCAGCTTGGCTAGCGGGGCCATCGCGAACACCGGGGAGCTGTTTTTT. Its translation is CASSLASGAIANTGELFF.